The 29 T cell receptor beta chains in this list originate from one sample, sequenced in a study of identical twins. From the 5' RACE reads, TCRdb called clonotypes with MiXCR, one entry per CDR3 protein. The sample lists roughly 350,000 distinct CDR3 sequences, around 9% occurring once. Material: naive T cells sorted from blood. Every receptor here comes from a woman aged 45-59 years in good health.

CDR3 coding DNA: TGCAGTGCTAGAGATCCTACAGGGGACTCCACTGAAGCTTTCTTT. Translation: CSARDPTGDSTEAFF. This chain links TRBV20-1 with TRBJ1-1; 7 nucleotides line up with TRBD1. V gave up 0 bases and J gave up 4 bases; unmatched junction bases: 8. The germline V gene has CDR1 DFQATT and CDR2 SNEGSKA (reference sequence). The CDR3 is 15 amino acids.

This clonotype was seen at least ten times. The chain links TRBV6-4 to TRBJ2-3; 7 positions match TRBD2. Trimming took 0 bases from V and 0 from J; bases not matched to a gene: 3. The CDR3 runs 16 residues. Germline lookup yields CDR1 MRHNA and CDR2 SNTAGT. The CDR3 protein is CASSDSAGVSTDTQYF. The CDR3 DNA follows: TGTGCCAGCAGTGACTCTGCGGGAGTTAGCACAGATACGCAGTATTTT.

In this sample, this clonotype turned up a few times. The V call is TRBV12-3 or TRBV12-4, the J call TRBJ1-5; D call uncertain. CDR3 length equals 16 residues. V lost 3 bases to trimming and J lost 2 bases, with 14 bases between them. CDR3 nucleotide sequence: TGTGCCAGCAGTTTCAGCCAAAGGGAGGGCAATCAGCCCCAGCATTTT. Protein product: CASSFSQREGNQPQHF.

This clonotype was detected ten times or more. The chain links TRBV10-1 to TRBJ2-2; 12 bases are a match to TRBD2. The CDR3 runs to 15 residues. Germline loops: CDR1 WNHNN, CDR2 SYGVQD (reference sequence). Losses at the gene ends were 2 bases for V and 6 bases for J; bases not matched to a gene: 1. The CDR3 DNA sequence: TGCGCCAGCAGTGAGCTAGCGGGAGGGGCCGGGGAGCTGTTTTTT. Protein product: CASSELAGGAGELFF.

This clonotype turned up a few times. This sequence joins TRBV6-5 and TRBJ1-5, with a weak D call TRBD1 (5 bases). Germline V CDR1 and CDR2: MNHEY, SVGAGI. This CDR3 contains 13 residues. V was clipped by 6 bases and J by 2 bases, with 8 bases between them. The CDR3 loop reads CASRGPGNQPQHF. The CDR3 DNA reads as TGTGCCAGCAGGGGGCCGGGCAATCAGCCCCAGCATTTT.

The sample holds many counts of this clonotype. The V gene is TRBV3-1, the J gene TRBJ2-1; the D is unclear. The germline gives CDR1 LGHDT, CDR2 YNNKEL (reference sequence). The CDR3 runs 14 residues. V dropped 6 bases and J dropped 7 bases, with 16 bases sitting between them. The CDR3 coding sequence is TGTGCCAGCAGTAAGTGGCCAAAAATAAATGAGCAGTTCTTC. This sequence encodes CASSKWPKINEQFF.

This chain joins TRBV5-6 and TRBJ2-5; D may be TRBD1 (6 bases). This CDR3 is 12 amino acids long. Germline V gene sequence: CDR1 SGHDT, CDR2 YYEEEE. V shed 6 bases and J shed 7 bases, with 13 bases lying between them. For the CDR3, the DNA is TGTGCCAGCAAGGGACACCCAGGGACCCAGTACTTC. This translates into CASKGHPGTQYF. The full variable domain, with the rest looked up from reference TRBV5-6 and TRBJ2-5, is DAGVTQSPTHLIKTRGQQVTLRCSPKSGHDTVSWYQQALGQGPQFIFQYYEEEERQRGNFPDRFSGHQFPNYSSELNVNALLLGDSALYLCASKGHPGTQYFGPGTRLLVL.

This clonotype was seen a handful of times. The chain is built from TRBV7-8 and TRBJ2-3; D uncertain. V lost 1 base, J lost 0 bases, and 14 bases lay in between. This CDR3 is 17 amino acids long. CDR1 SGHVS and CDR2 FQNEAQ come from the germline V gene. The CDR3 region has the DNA TGTGCCAGCAGCTTAGTTAGGTGGAGCCCTAGCACAGATACGCAGTATTTT. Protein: CASSLVRWSPSTDTQYF. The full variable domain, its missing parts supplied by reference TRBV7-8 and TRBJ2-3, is GAGVSQSPRYKVAKRGQDVALRCDPISGHVSLFWYQQALGQGPEFLTYFQNEAQLDKSGLPSDRFFAERPEGSVSTLKIQRTQQEDSAVYLCASSLVRWSPSTDTQYFGPGTRLTVL.

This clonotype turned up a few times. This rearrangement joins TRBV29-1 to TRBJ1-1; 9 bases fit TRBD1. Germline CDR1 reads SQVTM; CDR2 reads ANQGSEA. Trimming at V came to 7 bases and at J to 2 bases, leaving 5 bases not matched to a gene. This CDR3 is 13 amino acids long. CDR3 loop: CSGGDRENTEAFF. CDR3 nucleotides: TGCAGCGGGGGGGACAGGGAAAACACTGAAGCTTTCTTT.

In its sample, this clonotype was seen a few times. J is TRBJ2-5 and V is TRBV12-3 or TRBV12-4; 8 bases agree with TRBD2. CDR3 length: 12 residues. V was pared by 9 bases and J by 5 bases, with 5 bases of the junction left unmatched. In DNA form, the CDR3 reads TGTGCCAGTAACGGGAGGGCGGAGACCCAGTACTTC. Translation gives CASNGRAETQYF.

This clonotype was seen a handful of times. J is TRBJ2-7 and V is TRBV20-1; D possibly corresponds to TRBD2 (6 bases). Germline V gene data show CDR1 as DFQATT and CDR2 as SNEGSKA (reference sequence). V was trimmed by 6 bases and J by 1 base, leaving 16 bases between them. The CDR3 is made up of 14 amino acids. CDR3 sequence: CSAPRAGPSYEQYF. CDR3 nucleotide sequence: TGCAGTGCCCCCAGGGCGGGGCCATCCTACGAGCAGTACTTC.

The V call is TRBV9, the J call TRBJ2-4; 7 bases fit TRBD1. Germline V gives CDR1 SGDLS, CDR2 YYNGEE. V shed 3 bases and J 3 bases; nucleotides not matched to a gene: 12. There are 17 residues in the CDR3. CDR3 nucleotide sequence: TGTGCCAGCAGCGCAGAATCCGGGACAGTGGGCAAAAACATTCAGTACTTC. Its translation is CASSAESGTVGKNIQYF.

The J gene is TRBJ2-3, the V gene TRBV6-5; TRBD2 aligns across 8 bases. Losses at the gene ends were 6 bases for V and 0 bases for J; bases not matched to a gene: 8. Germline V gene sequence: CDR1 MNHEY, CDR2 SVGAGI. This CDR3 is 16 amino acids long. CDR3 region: CASSQTSGTSTDTQYF. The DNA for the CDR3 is TGTGCCAGCAGCCAAACTAGCGGAACTAGCACAGATACGCAGTATTTT.

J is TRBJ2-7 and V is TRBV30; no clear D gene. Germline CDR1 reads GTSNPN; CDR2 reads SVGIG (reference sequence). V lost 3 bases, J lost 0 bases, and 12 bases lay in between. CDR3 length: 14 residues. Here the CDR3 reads CAWRDAIFSYEQYF. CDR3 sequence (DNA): TGTGCCTGGAGGGACGCTATATTCTCCTACGAGCAGTACTTC.

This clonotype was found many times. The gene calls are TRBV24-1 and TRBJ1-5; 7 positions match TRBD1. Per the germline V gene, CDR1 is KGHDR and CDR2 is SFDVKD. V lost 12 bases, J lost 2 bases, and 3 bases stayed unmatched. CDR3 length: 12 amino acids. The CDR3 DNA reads TGTGCCGCCGGGACAGGCAATCAGCCCCAGCATTTT. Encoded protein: CAAGTGNQPQHF.

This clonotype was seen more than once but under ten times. CDR3 protein: CASSPMSREQFF. In DNA, the CDR3 is TGTGCCAGCAGCCCTATGTCAAGGGAGCAGTTCTTC. V usage is TRBV12-3 or TRBV12-4 and J usage is TRBJ2-1; no reliable D call. V was clipped by 6 bases and J by 10 bases, with 13 bases between them. The length of the CDR3 is 12 residues.

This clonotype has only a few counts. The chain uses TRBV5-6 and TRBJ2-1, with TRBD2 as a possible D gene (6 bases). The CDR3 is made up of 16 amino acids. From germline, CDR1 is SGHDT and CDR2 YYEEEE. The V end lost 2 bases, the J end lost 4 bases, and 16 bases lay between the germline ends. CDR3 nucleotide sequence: TGTGCCAGCAGCTTCTTCGTTTCGGGAGATTACAATGAGCAGTTCTTC. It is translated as CASSFFVSGDYNEQFF.

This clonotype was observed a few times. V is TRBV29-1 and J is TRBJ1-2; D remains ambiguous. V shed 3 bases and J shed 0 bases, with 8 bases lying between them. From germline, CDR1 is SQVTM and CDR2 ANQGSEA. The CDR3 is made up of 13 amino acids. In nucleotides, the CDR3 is TGCAGCGTTGAGGTCCGGCCTAACTATGGCTACACCTTC. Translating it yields CSVEVRPNYGYTF.

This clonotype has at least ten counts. CDR3 region: CSVVSDSEKLFF. For the CDR3, the DNA is TGCAGCGTTGTCTCTGACAGTGAAAAACTGTTTTTT. V gene TRBV29-1 combines with J gene TRBJ1-4; D possibly corresponds to TRBD1 (5 bases). Deletions cut 4 bases from V and 7 bases from J, with 10 bases between. Germline values: CDR1 SQVTM, CDR2 ANQGSEA. The CDR3 runs to 12 residues.

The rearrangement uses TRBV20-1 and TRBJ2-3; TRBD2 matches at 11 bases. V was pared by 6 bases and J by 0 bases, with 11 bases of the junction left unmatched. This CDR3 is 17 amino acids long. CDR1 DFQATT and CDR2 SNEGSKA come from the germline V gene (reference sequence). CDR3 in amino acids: CSAGGTSGLRSTDTQYF. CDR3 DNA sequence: TGCAGTGCCGGGGGGACTAGCGGCCTTCGGAGCACAGATACGCAGTATTTT.

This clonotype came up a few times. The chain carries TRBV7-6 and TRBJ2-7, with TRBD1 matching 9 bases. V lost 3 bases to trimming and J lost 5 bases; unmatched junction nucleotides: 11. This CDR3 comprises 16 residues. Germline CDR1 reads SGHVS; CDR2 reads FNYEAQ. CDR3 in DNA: TGTGCCAGCAGCTTGACCGGGACAGGGAATTGGCACGAGCAGTACGTC. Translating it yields CASSLTGTGNWHEQYV.

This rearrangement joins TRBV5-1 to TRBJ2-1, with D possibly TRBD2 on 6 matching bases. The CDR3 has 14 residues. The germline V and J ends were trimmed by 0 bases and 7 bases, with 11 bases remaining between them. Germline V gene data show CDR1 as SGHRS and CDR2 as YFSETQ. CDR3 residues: CASSLATGGNEQFF. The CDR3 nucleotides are TGCGCCAGCAGCTTGGCGACCGGAGGGAATGAGCAGTTCTTC.

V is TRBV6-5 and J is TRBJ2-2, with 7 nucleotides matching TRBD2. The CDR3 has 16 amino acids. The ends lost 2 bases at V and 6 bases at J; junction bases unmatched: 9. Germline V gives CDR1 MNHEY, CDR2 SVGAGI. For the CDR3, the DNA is TGTGCCAGCAGTTACCTGGCGGTCGGGGGGTCCGGGGAGCTGTTTTTT. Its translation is CASSYLAVGGSGELFF.

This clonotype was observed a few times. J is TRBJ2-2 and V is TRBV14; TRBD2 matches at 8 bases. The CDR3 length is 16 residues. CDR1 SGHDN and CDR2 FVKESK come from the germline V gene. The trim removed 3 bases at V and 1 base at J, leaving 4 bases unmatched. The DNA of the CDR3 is TGTGCCAGCAGCCAGTATCTAGCGGGGAACACCGGGGAGCTGTTTTTT. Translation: CASSQYLAGNTGELFF.

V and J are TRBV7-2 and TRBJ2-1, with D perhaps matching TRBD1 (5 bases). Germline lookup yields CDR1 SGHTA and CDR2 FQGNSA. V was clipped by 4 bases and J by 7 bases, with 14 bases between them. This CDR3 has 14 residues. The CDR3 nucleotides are TGTGCCAGCAGCTATGGCTGGAAGGGGAATGAGCAGTTCTTC. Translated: CASSYGWKGNEQFF.

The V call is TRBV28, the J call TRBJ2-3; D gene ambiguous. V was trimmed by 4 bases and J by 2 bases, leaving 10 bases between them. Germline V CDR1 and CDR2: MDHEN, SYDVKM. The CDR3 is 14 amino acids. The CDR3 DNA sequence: TGTGCCAGCAGTTCGGCAGGAGACACAGATACGCAGTATTTT. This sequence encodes CASSSAGDTDTQYF.

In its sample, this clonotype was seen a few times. DNA for the CDR3: TGTGCCTGGAGCGGACTAGCGGGCCCGCAAGGGGATACGCAGTATTTT. Its protein is CAWSGLAGPQGDTQYF. This chain links TRBV30 with TRBJ2-3; 11 bases agree with TRBD2. The CDR3 spans 16 residues. The germline CDR1 and CDR2 sequences are GTSNPN and SVGIG (reference sequence). V shed 3 bases, J shed 6 bases, and the junction held 11 bases outside the gene matches.

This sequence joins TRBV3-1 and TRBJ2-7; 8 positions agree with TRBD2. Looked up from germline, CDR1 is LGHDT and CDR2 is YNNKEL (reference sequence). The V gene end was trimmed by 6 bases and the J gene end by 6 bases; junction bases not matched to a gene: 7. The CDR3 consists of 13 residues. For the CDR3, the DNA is TGTGCCAGCAGTCCAGCGGGAGCGCCCGAGCAGTACTTC. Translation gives CASSPAGAPEQYF.

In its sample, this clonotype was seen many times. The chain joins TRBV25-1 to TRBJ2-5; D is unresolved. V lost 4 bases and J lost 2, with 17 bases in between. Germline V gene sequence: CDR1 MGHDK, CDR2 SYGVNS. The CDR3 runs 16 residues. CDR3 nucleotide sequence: TGTGCCAGCAGTGTTCAGACGATCCTGTATCAAGAGACCCAGTACTTC. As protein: CASSVQTILYQETQYF.